The 9 T cell receptor beta chains in this list originate from one sample, sequenced in a study of cytomegalovirus exposure and HLA in healthy donors. The PCR contained 60 Vbeta and 13 Jbeta primers. Assay used: immunoSEQ multiplex PCR; TCRdb lists only in-frame clones, some missing. The sample shows about 37,000 clones, approximately 63% of them seen only once. The sequenced sample was PBMCs. Receptors originate from a man aged 35-49 years in good health and CMV-seronegative.

The gene calls are TRBV15 and TRBJ2-2; D remains ambiguous. The CDR3 loop spans 14 amino acids. V was cut by 0 bases and J by 5 bases, with 7 bases left in between. Per the germline V gene, CDR1 is LNHNV and CDR2 is YYDKDF (reference sequence). Here the CDR3 DNA reads TGTGCCACCAGCAGAGATCGTACTACCGGGGAGCTGTTTTTT. This sequence encodes CATSRDRTTGELFF.

This clone was recorded a few times. The chain recombines TRBV18 with TRBJ1-4; 7 bases line up with TRBD1. This CDR3 is built from 16 residues. From germline, CDR1 is KGHSH and CDR2 LQKENI. V lost 2 bases, J lost 4 bases, and 7 bases stayed unmatched. The CDR3 region has the DNA TGTGCCAGCTCACCAGACACAGGGGCATTTAATGAAAAACTGTTTTTT. This sequence encodes CASSPDTGAFNEKLFF. The variable domain in full, completed from reference TRBV18 and TRBJ1-4, reads NAGVMQNPRHLVRRRGQEARLRCSPMKGHSHVYWYRQLPEEGLKFMVYLQKENIIDESGMPKERFSAEFPKEGPSILRIQQVVRGDSAAYFCASSPDTGAFNEKLFFGSGTQLSVL.

V usage is TRBV6-5 and J usage is TRBJ1-1; D is uncertain. This CDR3 has 15 residues. Germline V gene sequence: CDR1 MNHEY, CDR2 SVGAGI. V was shortened by 4 bases and J by 0 bases, with 12 bases between the two germline ends. CDR3 sequence (DNA): TGTGCCAGCAGTTCGTCCTACAGACTGAACACTGAAGCTTTCTTT. Its translation is CASSSSYRLNTEAFF.

This chain links TRBV6-1 with TRBJ2-7; 7 bases line up with TRBD1. In germline, CDR1 is MNHNS, CDR2 SASEGT. With 8 bases clipped from V and 5 bases from J, the junction kept 9 bases outside the gene matches. This CDR3 comprises 13 residues. The CDR3 DNA follows: TGTGCCAGCTGGAGACAGGGATACGACGAGCAGTACTTC. Encoded protein: CASWRQGYDEQYF.

This clone was detected once. This chain joins TRBV10-1 and TRBJ2-4, with 9 bases fitting TRBD1. The J segment lost 0 bases and the V segment lost 6 bases, leaving 6 bases of the junction unmatched. Germline V lookup: CDR1 WNHNN, CDR2 SYGVQD (reference sequence). The length of the CDR3 is 16 residues. CDR3 sequence: CASRSGTGLAKNIQYF. The CDR3 bases are TGCGCCAGCAGATCCGGGACAGGGTTAGCCAAAAACATTCAGTACTTC.

In its sample, this clone was seen once. This chain joins TRBV7-9 and TRBJ2-2; 7 nucleotides line up with TRBD1. The CDR3 has 15 residues. Germline V lookup: CDR1 SEHNR, CDR2 FQNEAQ (reference sequence). Trimming at V came to 5 bases and at J to 2 bases, leaving 5 bases not matched to a gene. CDR3 sequence (DNA): TGTGCCAGCAGCCAAAGACAGGGTAACACCGGGGAGCTGTTTTTT. It is translated as CASSQRQGNTGELFF.

The chain carries TRBV12-5 and TRBJ1-3, with D possibly being TRBD1 (5 bases). V was shortened by 5 bases and J by 4 bases, with 12 bases between the two germline ends. There are 14 residues in the CDR3. CDR1 is LGHNT and CDR2 is FRNRAP in the germline V gene. In DNA form, the CDR3 reads TGTGCTAGTGGTCCCGAGGGACTAGGAAACACCATATATTTT. Translated: CASGPEGLGNTIYF.

This clone was found a few times. V is TRBV9 and J is TRBJ1-2, with D tentatively TRBD1 (5 bases). Trimming shortened V by 4 bases and J by 10 bases, and 14 bases separated the two germline ends. There are 12 residues in the CDR3. The germline CDR1 and CDR2 sequences are SGDLS and YYNGEE. DNA for the CDR3: TGTGCCAGCAGCCCCCTTAAGGGGCCCTACACCTTC. This gives the protein CASSPLKGPYTF.

The chain is built from TRBV11-2 and TRBJ1-4; TRBD1 matches at 7 bases. The CDR3 is 17 residues long. The ends lost 2 bases at V and 2 bases at J; junction bases unmatched: 8. CDR1 and CDR2 from the germline V gene are SGHAT and FQNNGV. The CDR3 nucleotides are TGTGCCAGCAGCTTATTTACAGGGGAAGTGACTAATGAAAAACTGTTTTTT. Its protein is CASSLFTGEVTNEKLFF.